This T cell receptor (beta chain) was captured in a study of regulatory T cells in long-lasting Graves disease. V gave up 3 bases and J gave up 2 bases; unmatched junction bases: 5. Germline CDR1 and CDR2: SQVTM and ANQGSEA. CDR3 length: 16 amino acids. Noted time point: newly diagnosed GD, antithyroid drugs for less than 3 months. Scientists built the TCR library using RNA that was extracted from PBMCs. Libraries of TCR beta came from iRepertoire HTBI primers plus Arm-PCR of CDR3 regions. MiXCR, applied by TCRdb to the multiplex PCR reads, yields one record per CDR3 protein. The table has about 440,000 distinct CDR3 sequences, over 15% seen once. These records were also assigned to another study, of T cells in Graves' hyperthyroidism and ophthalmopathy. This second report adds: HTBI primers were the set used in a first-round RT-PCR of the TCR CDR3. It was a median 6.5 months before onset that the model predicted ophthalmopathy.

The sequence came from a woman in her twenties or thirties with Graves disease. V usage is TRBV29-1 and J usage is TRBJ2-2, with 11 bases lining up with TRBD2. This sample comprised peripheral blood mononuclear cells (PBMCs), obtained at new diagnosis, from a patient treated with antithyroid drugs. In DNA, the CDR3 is TGCAGCGTTGAGCTAGCGGGAGGATTAAACACCGGGGAGCTGTTTTTT. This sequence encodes CSVELAGGLNTGELFF.